This T cell receptor beta chain is from a study of molecular identifiers for immune sequencing clone quantification. This clonotype came up a few times. Germline CDR1 reads LGHNA; CDR2 reads YSLEER. The V gene end was trimmed by 0 bases and the J gene end by 4 bases; junction bases not matched to a gene: 5. This CDR3 region has 17 residues. Each CDR3 protein gets one entry after TCRdb re-called the PCR reads with MiXCR. This table has 460,000 or so distinct CDR3 sequences, roughly 26% appearing once. The TCR sequence derives from a human donor in good health. Some libraries in this study had Jurkat cell RNA spiked in. The chain couples TRBV4-3 to TRBJ2-3; 12 positions match TRBD2. The specimen sequenced was naive CD8+ T cells from blood, with Jurkat cell RNA spiked in. Subset given: FACS-sorted CD8+CD4-CCR7+CD45RA+ naive T cells. As DNA, the CDR3 is TGCGCCAGCAGCCAAGATTGGCTAGCGGGAGGGCCAGATACGCAGTATTTT. Its translation is CASSQDWLAGGPDTQYF.